These T cell receptor beta chains were read from a single sample in a study of cytomegalovirus exposure and HLA in healthy donors. This table comes from immunoSEQ multiplex PCR, and its TCRdb copy is limited to in-frame clones, with some not included. Seen here are under 200,000 clones, roughly 85% observed once, and the top ten hold about 2%. The sequenced sample was PBMCs. All receptors derive from a woman between 50 and 59 years old in good health and CMV-seronegative. The CDR3 runs from the conserved cysteine through the conserved F or W. The D gene is left open where the match is weak. A clone size is listed for some rows: how often the clone was seen (once, few, many), or a class if it is expanded.

CDR3nt | CDR3aa | j_gene | d_gene | abundance | v_gene
TGTGCCAGCAGTCTGACAGGGGGCACTGAAGCTTTCTTT | CASSLTGGTEAFF | TRBJ1-1 | TRBD1 | . | TRBV27
TGCGCCAGCAGCTTACCTCGACTAGCGAGCCACAATGAGCAGTTCTTC | CASSLPRLASHNEQFF | TRBJ2-1 | TRBD2 | . | TRBV5-1
TGCGCCAGCAGCCAATATAACAGGGGGTCTGGCTACACCTTC | CASSQYNRGSGYTF | TRBJ1-2 | TRBD1 | once | TRBV4-1
TGTGCCAGCAGCCCCGGGCCTAGCGGGACCTACGAGCAGTACTTC | CASSPGPSGTYEQYF | TRBJ2-7 | TRBD2 | . | TRBV27
TGTGCCAGCAGTTTGGTAGGGGTTGGGTTGTACACCGGGGAGCTGTTTTTT | CASSLVGVGLYTGELFF | TRBJ2-2 | . | . | TRBV27
TGTGCCAGCAGTTACGGCACTGAAGCTTTCTTT | CASSYGTEAFF | TRBJ1-1 | . | few | TRBV2
TGTGCCAGCAGCTTGACGGCTGGGCAGGGAGGAGAGACCCAGTACTTC | CASSLTAGQGGETQYF | TRBJ2-5 | . | . | TRBV5-4
TGTGCCAGCAGCCCAGGACCGGGGGGCAACTATGGCTACACCTTC | CASSPGPGGNYGYTF | TRBJ1-2 | . | . | TRBV28
TGTGCCAGTCGCACCCCAGGGGGTCGGGGCACTGAAGCTTTCTTT | CASRTPGGRGTEAFF | TRBJ1-1 | TRBD1 | . | TRBV19
TGTGCCAGCCGACCCGACGGGACAGGGCTACGGGATGGCTACACCTTC | CASRPDGTGLRDGYTF | TRBJ1-2 | TRBD1 | . | TRBV28
TGTGCCAGCAGTCCGGACGGGAACTGGGATGGCTACACCTTC | CASSPDGNWDGYTF | TRBJ1-2 | . | . | TRBV7-8
TGTGCCTGGAGTGTAGAGGGTGGCAGGGGTAGCAATCAGCCCCAGCATTTT | CAWSVEGGRGSNQPQHF | TRBJ1-5 | . | . | TRBV30
TGCGCCAGCAGCCAAGTAGCGGGAGTAGATACGCAGTATTTT | CASSQVAGVDTQYF | TRBJ2-3 | TRBD2 | . | TRBV4-1
TGCGCCAGCAGCTTGCTCGTTTCAGGGGCGAAAGAGACCCAGTACTTC | CASSLLVSGAKETQYF | TRBJ2-5 | . | . | TRBV5-1
TGCGCCAGCAGCCAAGAAGACGGGAGGTCCTACAATGAGCAGTTCTTC | CASSQEDGRSYNEQFF | TRBJ2-1 | TRBD2 | few | TRBV4-1
TGTGCCAGCAGCCGAACTGTCCCCTACAATGAGCAGTTCTTC | CASSRTVPYNEQFF | TRBJ2-1 | . | . | TRBV14
TGTGCCTGGAGTACGACCCGGACAGGCGACTCCTACGAGCAGTACTTC | CAWSTTRTGDSYEQYF | TRBJ2-7 | TRBD1 | . | TRBV30
TGCGCCAGCAGCTTGGGGACAGAGAGCTACAATGAGCAGTTCTTC | CASSLGTESYNEQFF | TRBJ2-1 | . | few | TRBV5-1
TGTGCCAGCAGCCCCCGCGGCCCGTACGAGCAGTACTTC | CASSPRGPYEQYF | TRBJ2-7 | . | . | TRBV27
TGTGCCAGCAGTCCGTTAGACAGACCCAATCAGCCCCAGCATTTT | CASSPLDRPNQPQHF | TRBJ1-5 | . | . | TRBV27
TGTGCCAGCAGTTTAGCGGGAGCTATCTCCTACGAGCAGTACTTC | CASSLAGAISYEQYF | TRBJ2-7 | TRBD2 | . | TRBV28
TGTGCCAGCAGTGATACCACAGGGAAAAATGAAAAACTGTTTTTT | CASSDTTGKNEKLFF | TRBJ1-4 | . | . | TRBV6-1
TGCGCCAGCAGCTTTCAAAGCAGAGGACGGGAAGGAACTGAAGCTTTCTTT | CASSFQSRGREGTEAFF | TRBJ1-1 | . | . | TRBV5-1
TGTGCCTGGAGTGTACGGGGTACGGGCGGCGGGGTCCTGACTTTC | CAWSVRGTGGGVLTF | TRBJ2-6 | . | . | TRBV30
TGTGCCAGCAGCCAAGATCGACGAGGGGGTGTGGGTAGCAATCAGCCCCAGCATTTT | CASSQDRRGGVGSNQPQHF | TRBJ1-5 | . | . | TRBV4-2
TGCAGCGTTGCAGGAGGGTGGCACACTGAAGCTTTCTTT | CSVAGGWHTEAFF | TRBJ1-1 | . | . | TRBV29-1
TGTGCCTGGACTCCTAACTATGGCTACACCTTC | CAWTPNYGYTF | TRBJ1-2 | . | . | TRBV30
TGTGCCAGCAGGAGGACTAGCGGGAGATCGTACTTC | CASRRTSGRSYF | TRBJ2-7 | TRBD2 | . | TRBV6-1
TGTGCCAGCAGCTTGGACAGGGCCCCAACAGATACGCAGTATTTT | CASSLDRAPTDTQYF | TRBJ2-3 | . | once | TRBV5-4
TGTGCCAGCAGTCATGGGGGGGCACCAAACAATGAGCAGTTCTTC | CASSHGGAPNNEQFF | TRBJ2-1 | . | . | TRBV28
TGTGCCAGCAGCCCAGGGGACTCTGGGGCCAACGTCCTGACTTTC | CASSPGDSGANVLTF | TRBJ2-6 | . | . | TRBV7-9
TGTGCCAGCAGCCAAGAGTCTTCAGGGGGAATAAGCACAGATACGCAGTATTTT | CASSQESSGGISTDTQYF | TRBJ2-3 | TRBD1 | . | TRBV4-2